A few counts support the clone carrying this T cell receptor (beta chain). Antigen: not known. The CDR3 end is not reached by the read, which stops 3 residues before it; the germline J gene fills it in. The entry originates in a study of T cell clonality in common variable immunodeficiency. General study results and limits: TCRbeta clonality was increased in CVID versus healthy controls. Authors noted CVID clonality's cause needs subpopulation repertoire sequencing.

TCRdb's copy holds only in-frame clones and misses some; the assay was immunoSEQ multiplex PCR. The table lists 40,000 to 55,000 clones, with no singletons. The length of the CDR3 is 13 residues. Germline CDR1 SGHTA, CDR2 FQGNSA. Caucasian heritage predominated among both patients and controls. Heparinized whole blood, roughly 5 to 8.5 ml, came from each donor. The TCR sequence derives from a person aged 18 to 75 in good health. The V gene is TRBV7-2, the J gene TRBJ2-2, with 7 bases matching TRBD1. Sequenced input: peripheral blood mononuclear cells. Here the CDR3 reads CASSSGPGQPLFF. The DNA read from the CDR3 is TGTGCCAGCAGCTCCGGTCCGGGACAGCCG.